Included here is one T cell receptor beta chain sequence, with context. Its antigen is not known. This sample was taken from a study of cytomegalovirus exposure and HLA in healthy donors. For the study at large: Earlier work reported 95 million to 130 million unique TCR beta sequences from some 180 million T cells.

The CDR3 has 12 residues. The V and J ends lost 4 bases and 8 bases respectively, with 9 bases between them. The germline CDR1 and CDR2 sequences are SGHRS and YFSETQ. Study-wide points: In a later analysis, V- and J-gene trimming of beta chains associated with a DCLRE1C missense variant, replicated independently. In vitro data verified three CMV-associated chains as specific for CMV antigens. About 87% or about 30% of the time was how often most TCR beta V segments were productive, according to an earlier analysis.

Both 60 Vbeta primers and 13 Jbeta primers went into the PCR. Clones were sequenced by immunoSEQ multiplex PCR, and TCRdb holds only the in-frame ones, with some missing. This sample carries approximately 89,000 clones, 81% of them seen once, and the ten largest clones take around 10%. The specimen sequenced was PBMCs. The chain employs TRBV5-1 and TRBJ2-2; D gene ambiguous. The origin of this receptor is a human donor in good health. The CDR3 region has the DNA TGCGCCAGCAGCCCAACGGAGGGGGAGCTGTTTTTT. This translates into CASSPTEGELFF.